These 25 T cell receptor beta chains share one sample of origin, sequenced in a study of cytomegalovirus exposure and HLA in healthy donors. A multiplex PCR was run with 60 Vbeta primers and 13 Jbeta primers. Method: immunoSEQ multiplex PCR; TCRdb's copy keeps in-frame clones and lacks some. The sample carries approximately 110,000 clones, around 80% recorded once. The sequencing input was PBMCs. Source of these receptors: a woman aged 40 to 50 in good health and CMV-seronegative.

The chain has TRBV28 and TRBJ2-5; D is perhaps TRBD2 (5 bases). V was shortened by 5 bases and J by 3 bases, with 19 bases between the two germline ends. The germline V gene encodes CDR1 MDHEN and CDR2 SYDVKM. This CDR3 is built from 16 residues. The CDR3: CASSPYGSGREETQYF. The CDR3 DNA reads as TGTGCCAGCAGTCCGTATGGGAGTGGGAGAGAAGAGACCCAGTACTTC.

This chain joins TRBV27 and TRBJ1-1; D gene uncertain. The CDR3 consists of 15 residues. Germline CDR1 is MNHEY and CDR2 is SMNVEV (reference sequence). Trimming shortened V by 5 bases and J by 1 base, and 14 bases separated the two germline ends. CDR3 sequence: CASSAWTDPNTEAFF. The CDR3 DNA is TGTGCCAGCAGTGCCTGGACTGATCCGAACACTGAAGCTTTCTTT.

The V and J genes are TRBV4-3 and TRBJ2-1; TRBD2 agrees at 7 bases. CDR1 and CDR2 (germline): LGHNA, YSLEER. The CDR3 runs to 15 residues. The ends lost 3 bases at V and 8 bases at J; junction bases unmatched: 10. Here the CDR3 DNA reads TGCGCCAGCAGCCAGCCGGGCGGGAGAGTCTATGAGCAGTTCTTC. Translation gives CASSQPGGRVYEQFF.

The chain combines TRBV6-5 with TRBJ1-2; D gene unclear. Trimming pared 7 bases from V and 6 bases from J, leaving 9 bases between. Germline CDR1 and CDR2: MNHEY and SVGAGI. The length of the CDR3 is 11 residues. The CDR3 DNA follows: TGTGCCAGCACCAACGGGGATGGCTACACCTTC. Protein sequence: CASTNGDGYTF.

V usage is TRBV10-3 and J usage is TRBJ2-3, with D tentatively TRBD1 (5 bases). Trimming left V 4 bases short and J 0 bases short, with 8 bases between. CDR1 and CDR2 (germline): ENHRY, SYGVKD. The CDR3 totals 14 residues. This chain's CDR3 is CAISGPGSTDTQYF. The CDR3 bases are TGTGCCATCAGTGGCCCAGGGAGCACAGATACGCAGTATTTT.

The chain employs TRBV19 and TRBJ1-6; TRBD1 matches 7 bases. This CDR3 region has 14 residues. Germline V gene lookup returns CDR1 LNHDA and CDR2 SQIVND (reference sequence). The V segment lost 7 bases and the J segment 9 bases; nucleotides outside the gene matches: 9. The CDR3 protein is CASTWTGLGSPLHF. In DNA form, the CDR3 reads TGTGCCAGTACTTGGACAGGCTTGGGTTCACCCCTCCACTTT.

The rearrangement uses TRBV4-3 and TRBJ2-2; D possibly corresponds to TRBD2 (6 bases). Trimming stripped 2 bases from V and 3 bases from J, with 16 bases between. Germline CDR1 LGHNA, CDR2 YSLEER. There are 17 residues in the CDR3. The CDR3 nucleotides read TGCGCCAGCAGCCAAAAGTCAGCAGCGGGTTACACCGGGGAGCTGTTTTTT. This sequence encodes CASSQKSAAGYTGELFF.

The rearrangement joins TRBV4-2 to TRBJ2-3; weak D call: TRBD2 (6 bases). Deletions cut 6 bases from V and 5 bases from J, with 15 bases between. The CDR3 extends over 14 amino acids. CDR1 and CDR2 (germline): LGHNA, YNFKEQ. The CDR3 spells CASRPGTFRDTQYF. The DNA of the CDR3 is TGTGCCAGCAGGCCGGGGACTTTCAGAGATACGCAGTATTTT.

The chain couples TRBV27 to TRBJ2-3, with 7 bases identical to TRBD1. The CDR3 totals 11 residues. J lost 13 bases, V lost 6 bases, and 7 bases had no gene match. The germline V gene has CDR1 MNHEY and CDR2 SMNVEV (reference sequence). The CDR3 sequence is CASRDRFREYF. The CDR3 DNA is TGTGCCAGCAGGGACAGGTTTAGGGAGTATTTT.

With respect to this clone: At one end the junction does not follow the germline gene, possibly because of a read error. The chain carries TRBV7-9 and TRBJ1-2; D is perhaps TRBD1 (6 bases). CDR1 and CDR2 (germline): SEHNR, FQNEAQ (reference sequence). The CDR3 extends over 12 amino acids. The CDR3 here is CSSSTQQGRYTF. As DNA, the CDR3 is TGTTCCAGCAGCACCCAACAGGGACGCTACACCTTC.

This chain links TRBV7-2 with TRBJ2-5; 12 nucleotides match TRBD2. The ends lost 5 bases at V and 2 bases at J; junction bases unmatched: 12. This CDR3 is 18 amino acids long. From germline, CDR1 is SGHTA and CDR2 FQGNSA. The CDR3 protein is CASSPSGTSGRDQETQYF. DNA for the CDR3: TGTGCCAGCAGCCCATCCGGGACTAGCGGGCGAGATCAAGAGACCCAGTACTTC.

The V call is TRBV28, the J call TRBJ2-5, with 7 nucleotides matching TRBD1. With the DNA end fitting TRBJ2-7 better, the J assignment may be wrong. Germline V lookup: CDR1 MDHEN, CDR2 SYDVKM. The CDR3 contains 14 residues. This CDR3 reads CASSGTDSPYEQYF. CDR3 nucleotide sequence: TGTGCCAGCAGTGGGACAGACTCACCCTACGAGCAGTACTTC.

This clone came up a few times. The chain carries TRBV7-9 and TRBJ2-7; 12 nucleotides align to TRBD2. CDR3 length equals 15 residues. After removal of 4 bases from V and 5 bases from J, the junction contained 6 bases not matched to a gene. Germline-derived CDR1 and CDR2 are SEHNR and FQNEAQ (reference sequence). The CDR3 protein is CASSYGLAGMDEQYF. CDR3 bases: TGTGCCAGCAGCTACGGACTAGCGGGAATGGACGAGCAGTACTTC.

CDR3 protein: CASIKRLYSNQPQHF. DNA of the CDR3: TGTGCCAGCATCAAGCGACTGTATAGCAATCAGCCCCAGCATTTT. The V and J genes are TRBV28 and TRBJ1-5; D uncertain. The CDR3 is 15 residues long. V was clipped by 7 bases and J by 0 bases, with 13 bases between them. Germline loops: CDR1 MDHEN, CDR2 SYDVKM.

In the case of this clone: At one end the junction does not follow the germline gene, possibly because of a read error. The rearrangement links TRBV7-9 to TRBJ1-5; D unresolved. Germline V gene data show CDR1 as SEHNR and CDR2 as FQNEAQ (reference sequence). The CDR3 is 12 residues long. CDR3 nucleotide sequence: TGTTCCAGCAGCTTAGCGTCGGGGCCCCAGCATTTT. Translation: CSSSLASGPQHF.

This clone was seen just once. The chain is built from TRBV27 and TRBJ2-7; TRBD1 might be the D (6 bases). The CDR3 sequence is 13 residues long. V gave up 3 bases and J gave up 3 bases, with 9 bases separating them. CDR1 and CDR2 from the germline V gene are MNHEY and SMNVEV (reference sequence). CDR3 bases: TGTGCCAGCAGTTTGGGCAGGGGCTACGAGCAGTACTTC. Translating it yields CASSLGRGYEQYF.

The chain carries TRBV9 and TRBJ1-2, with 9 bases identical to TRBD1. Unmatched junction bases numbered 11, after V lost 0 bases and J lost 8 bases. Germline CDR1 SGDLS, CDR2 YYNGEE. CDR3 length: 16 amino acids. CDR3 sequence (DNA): TGTGCCAGCAGCGTAGCCCCCTCCGGACAGGGGACCGGCTACACCTTC. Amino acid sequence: CASSVAPSGQGTGYTF.

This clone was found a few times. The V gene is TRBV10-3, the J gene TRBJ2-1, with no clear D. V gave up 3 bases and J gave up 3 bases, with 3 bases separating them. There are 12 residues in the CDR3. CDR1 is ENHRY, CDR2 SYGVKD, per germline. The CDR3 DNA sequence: TGTGCCATCAGTGACAGCTACAATGAGCAGTTCTTC. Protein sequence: CAISDSYNEQFF.

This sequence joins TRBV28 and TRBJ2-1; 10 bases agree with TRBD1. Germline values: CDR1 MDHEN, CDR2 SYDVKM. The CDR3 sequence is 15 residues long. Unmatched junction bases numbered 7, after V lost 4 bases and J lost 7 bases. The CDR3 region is CASSYAGTGENEQFF. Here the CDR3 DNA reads TGTGCCAGCAGTTACGCCGGGACAGGGGAAAATGAGCAGTTCTTC. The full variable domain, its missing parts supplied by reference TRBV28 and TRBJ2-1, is DVKVTQSSRYLVKRTGEKVFLECVQDMDHENMFWYRQDPGLGLRLIYFSYDVKMKEKGDIPEGYSVSREKKERFSLILESASTNQTSMYLCASSYAGTGENEQFFGPGTRLTVL.

The CDR3 loop reads CASSLNGGTQETQYF. The DNA of the CDR3 is TGTGCCAGCAGCTTAAATGGAGGGACCCAAGAGACCCAGTACTTC. The rearrangement links TRBV7-6 to TRBJ2-5, with D perhaps matching TRBD2 (6 bases). V was pared by 2 bases and J by 1 base, with 11 bases between. The CDR3 consists of 15 residues. Germline CDR1 SGHVS, CDR2 FNYEAQ.

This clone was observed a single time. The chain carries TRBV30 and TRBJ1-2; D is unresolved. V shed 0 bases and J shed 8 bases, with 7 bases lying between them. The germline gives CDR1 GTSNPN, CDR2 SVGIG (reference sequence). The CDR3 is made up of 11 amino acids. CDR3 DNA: TGTGCCTGGAGTGTAGCGGGAGGCTACACCTTC. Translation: CAWSVAGGYTF.

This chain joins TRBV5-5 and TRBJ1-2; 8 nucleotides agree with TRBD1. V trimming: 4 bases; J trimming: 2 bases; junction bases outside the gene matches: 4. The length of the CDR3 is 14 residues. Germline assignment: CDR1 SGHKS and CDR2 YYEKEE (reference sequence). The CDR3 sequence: CASSAGQGNYGYTF. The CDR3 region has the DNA TGTGCCAGCAGCGCTGGACAGGGAAACTATGGCTACACCTTC.

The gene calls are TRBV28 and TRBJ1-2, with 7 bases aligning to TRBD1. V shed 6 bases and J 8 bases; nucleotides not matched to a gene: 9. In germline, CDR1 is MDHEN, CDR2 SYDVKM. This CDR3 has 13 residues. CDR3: CASSPTGIAGYTF. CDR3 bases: TGTGCCAGCAGCCCGACAGGGATTGCCGGCTACACCTTC.

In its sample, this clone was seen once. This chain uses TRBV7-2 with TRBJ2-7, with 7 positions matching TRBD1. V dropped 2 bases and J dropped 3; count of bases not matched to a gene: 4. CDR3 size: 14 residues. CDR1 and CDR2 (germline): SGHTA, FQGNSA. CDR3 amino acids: CASSLRGPGYEQYF. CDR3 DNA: TGTGCCAGCAGCTTAAGGGGGCCGGGCTACGAGCAGTACTTC.

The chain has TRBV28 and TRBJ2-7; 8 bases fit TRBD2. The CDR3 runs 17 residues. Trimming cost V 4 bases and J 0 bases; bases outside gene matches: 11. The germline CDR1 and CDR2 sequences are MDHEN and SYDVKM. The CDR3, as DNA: TGTGCCAGCAGTTACCCCGCTAGCGGGTCGGTCTCCTACGAGCAGTACTTC. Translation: CASSYPASGSVSYEQYF.